This paragraph reports one T cell receptor beta chain. This sample is part of a study of blood T cell repertoires in COVID-19. Using immunoSEQ multiplex PCR, the repertoire was profiled, and TCRdb retains in-frame clones only, with some absent. The data contain about 410,000 clones, about 90% of them singletons. Trimming left V 4 bases short and J 8 bases short, with 15 bases between. This CDR3 spans 14 amino acids. Germline-derived CDR1 and CDR2 are SGHTS and YDEGEE. This TCR was recovered from a man between 18 and 35 years old who had recovered from COVID-19. This rearrangement joins TRBV5-8 to TRBJ2-2; no clear D. Sequencing was carried out using PBMCs or T cells enriched from blood (not recorded which). This CDR3 reads CASSQRPGAGELFF. The CDR3 DNA reads as TGTGCCAGCAGCCAACGCCCCGGAGCGGGGGAGCTGTTTTTT.